This T cell receptor beta chain was sequenced for a study of neoadjuvant anti-PD-1 for oral cavity cancer. Using immunoSEQ multiplex PCR, the repertoire was profiled, and TCRdb retains in-frame clones only, with some absent. The data hold around 16,000 clones, with 69% observed a single time. CDR3 length equals 14 residues. After removal of 5 bases from V and 2 bases from J, the junction contained 4 bases not matched to a gene. CDR1 ENHRY and CDR2 SYGVKD come from the germline V gene. This clonotype originated in a person aged 40 to 85 with oral cavity squamous cell carcinoma. This chain links TRBV10-3 with TRBJ2-3, with 7 bases matching TRBD1. The sequences come from PBMCs, collected before nivolumab (anti-PD-1) treatment. CDR3 in DNA: TGTGCCATCAGTAAGGGACAGCACACAGATACGCAGTATTTT. This translates into CAISKGQHTDTQYF.